This T cell receptor (beta chain) was recovered during a study of sequential checkpoint blockade in melanoma. Germline V gene lookup returns CDR1 SGHRS and CDR2 YFSETQ. The CDR3 is 15 amino acids. V gave up 5 bases and J gave up 1 base; unmatched junction bases: 4. TCRdb's copy holds only in-frame clones and misses some; the assay was immunoSEQ multiplex PCR. This table holds 15,000 to 20,000 clones, 85% to 95% found once. Treatment given: randomized to nivolumab then ipilimumab (arm A) or the reverse (arm B). Patients had received no earlier DNA-damaging chemotherapy. Live CD3+CD8+ CD19− CD56− cells were sorted from PBMCs.

Here the sequenced sample was CD8+ T cells sorted from blood (inferred from file names), taken from a patient given nivolumab and ipilimumab in sequence. The clonotype originates from a human donor with melanoma. The chain is built from TRBV5-1 and TRBJ2-7; 12 nucleotides line up with TRBD2. The CDR3 spells CASSLAGGGSYEQYF. In nucleotides, the CDR3 is TGCGCCAGCAGTCTAGCGGGAGGGGGGTCCTACGAGCAGTACTTC.